The 30 T cell receptor beta chains presented below share a single source sample, sequenced in a study of blood T cell repertoires in COVID-19. The table came from immunoSEQ multiplex PCR; TCRdb's copy has only in-frame clones and leaves some out. The sample contains about 180,000 clones, around 82% of which appear only once. The sequencing sample was made of peripheral blood. The receptors originated from a woman of 80 years or more with acute or convalescent COVID-19.

The chain uses TRBV27 and TRBJ2-3; TRBD2 is a possible D gene (5 bases). The germline V gene encodes CDR1 MNHEY and CDR2 SMNVEV (reference sequence). The CDR3 is 13 residues long. Trimming took off 9 bases at V and 1 base at J, with 11 bases between the two ends. DNA of the CDR3: TGTGCCAGTAGCACGCGGGGCACAGATACGCAGTATTTT. Protein: CASSTRGTDTQYF.

This clone came up once. V usage is TRBV9 and J usage is TRBJ2-2; 7 bases match TRBD2. Trimming removed 0 bases from V and 5 bases from J; junction bases left unmatched: 4. Per germline, CDR1 SGDLS and CDR2 YYNGEE. The CDR3 length is 15 residues. CDR3 coding DNA: TGTGCCAGCAGCGTAGACCCAGCGGGGACCGGGGAGCTGTTTTTT. Translated, it gives CASSVDPAGTGELFF.

In DNA form, the CDR3 reads TGTGCCAGCAGCTCCATAGGGGGCGCGGGTGAAAAACTGTTTTTT. Its translation: CASSSIGGAGEKLFF. The chain recombines TRBV7-9 with TRBJ1-4, with 7 bases lining up with TRBD1. The CDR3 length is 15 residues. V shed 4 bases and J 7 bases; nucleotides not matched to a gene: 9. Germline CDR1 reads SEHNR; CDR2 reads FQNEAQ (reference sequence).

The chain couples TRBV9 to TRBJ2-3, with a possible D match to TRBD2 (5 bases). The CDR3 is made up of 13 amino acids. V was cut by 4 bases and J by 5 bases, with 11 bases left in between. Per the germline V gene, CDR1 is SGDLS and CDR2 is YYNGEE. CDR3 sequence reads: CASSHSSGDTQYF. The CDR3 DNA reads as TGTGCCAGCAGCCACTCAAGCGGAGATACGCAGTATTTT.

The chain combines TRBV27 with TRBJ2-7; D is unclear. Germline lookup yields CDR1 MNHEY and CDR2 SMNVEV (reference sequence). Between the trimmed V and J ends, which lost 4 bases and 6 bases, there was a span of 7 bases. This CDR3 region has 11 residues. CDR3 region: CASSSFGEQYF. Written as DNA, the CDR3 is TGTGCCAGCAGTTCCTTCGGCGAGCAGTACTTC.

This rearrangement joins TRBV30 to TRBJ2-2; the match to TRBD1 covers 7 bases. The CDR3 runs to 16 residues. The J segment lost 2 bases and the V segment lost 0 bases, leaving 6 bases of the junction unmatched. Germline CDR1 reads GTSNPN; CDR2 reads SVGIG (reference sequence). CDR3 protein: CAWSVLSGGNTGELFF. CDR3 sequence (DNA): TGTGCCTGGAGTGTACTGTCAGGGGGTAACACCGGGGAGCTGTTTTTT.

The chain is built from TRBV29-1 and TRBJ1-1; D remains ambiguous. The CDR3 is 14 amino acids. The V gene's germline CDR1 is SQVTM and CDR2 ANQGSEA. V lost 4 bases to trimming and J lost 0 bases, with 12 bases between them. CDR3 coding DNA: TGCAGCGTTGGGGCCGCTACCATGAACACTGAAGCTTTCTTT. It specifies CSVGAATMNTEAFF.

This clone turned up a few times. The rearrangement uses TRBV11-1 and TRBJ2-5, with D tentatively TRBD1 (6 bases). V dropped 5 bases and J dropped 7 bases, with 23 bases sitting between them. The CDR3 spans 16 residues. Germline CDR1 and CDR2: SGHAT and FQDESV (reference sequence). The CDR3: CASSPPGEFREVTQYF. The CDR3, as DNA: TGTGCCAGCAGCCCTCCAGGGGAGTTTAGGGAAGTGACCCAGTACTTC.

The chain combines TRBV7-2 with TRBJ1-3, with D maybe TRBD1 (6 bases). Trimming shortened V by 5 bases and J by 4 bases, and 15 bases separated the two germline ends. The CDR3 consists of 15 residues. CDR1 SGHTA and CDR2 FQGNSA come from the germline V gene. The CDR3 coding sequence is TGTGCCAGCAGCGGATGGGATGGACAGGGAAACACCATATATTTT. Encoded protein: CASSGWDGQGNTIYF.

The CDR3 DNA reads TGTGCCAGCAGCTCCTCAGGGACAGGGAGTGGAGAGACCCAGTACTTC. It is translated as CASSSSGTGSGETQYF. This chain connects TRBV11-3 to TRBJ2-5; TRBD1 aligns across 9 bases. The J segment lost 4 bases and the V segment lost 4 bases, leaving 10 bases of the junction unmatched. The CDR3 covers 16 residues. Germline V gene lookup returns CDR1 SGHNT and CDR2 YENEEA.

This chain joins TRBV6-5 and TRBJ2-5, with D possibly being TRBD1 (6 bases). The CDR3 runs to 15 residues. Germline-derived CDR1 and CDR2 are MNHEY and SVGAGI. V shed 5 bases and J shed 2 bases, with 15 bases lying between them. This CDR3 is CASSKSGHTQETQYF. CDR3 DNA: TGTGCCAGCAGTAAATCGGGACACACTCAAGAGACCCAGTACTTC.

The chain uses TRBV10-2 and TRBJ2-7; 7 positions agree with TRBD1. The ends lost 7 bases at V and 4 bases at J; junction bases unmatched: 13. The CDR3 sequence is 15 residues long. Germline values: CDR1 WSHSY, CDR2 SAAADI. As DNA, the CDR3 is TGCGCCAGCATGGGGTCGAGGACAGGTCGTTACGAGCAGTACTTC. It codes for CASMGSRTGRYEQYF.

The V gene is TRBV7-9, the J gene TRBJ1-2; 7 bases match TRBD1. The CDR3 loop spans 17 amino acids. The V and J ends lost 1 base and 4 bases, in that order; junction bases with no gene match: 12. CDR1 and CDR2 (germline): SEHNR, FQNEAQ (reference sequence). CDR3 in amino acids: CASSLEGLAGTAYGYTF. The CDR3 DNA sequence: TGTGCCAGCAGCTTAGAGGGCCTGGCCGGGACAGCCTATGGCTACACCTTC.

The gene calls are TRBV2 and TRBJ2-4, with 7 bases matching TRBD1. The V gene's germline CDR1 is SNHLY and CDR2 FYNNEI. The CDR3 consists of 15 residues. After removal of 4 bases from V and 6 bases from J, the junction contained 9 bases not matched to a gene. CDR3: CASSGRQGMANIQYF. The CDR3 DNA sequence: TGTGCCAGCAGTGGCCGACAGGGCATGGCAAACATTCAGTACTTC. The full variable domain, completed using reference TRBV2 and TRBJ2-4, is EPEVTQTPSHQVTQMGQEVILRCVPISNHLYFYWYRQILGQKVEFLVSFYNNEISEKSEIFDDQFSVERPDGSNFTLKIRSTKLEDSAMYFCASSGRQGMANIQYFGAGTRLSVL.

This clone was observed a few times. The chain joins TRBV27 to TRBJ2-6, with D possibly TRBD2 on 5 matching bases. The CDR3 sequence is 15 residues long. CDR1 and CDR2 from the germline V gene are MNHEY and SMNVEV (reference sequence). The V end was cut by 4 bases, the J end by 0 bases, with 7 bases between. For the CDR3, the DNA is TGTGCCAGCAGTTCCGGGGTCTCTGGGGCCAACGTCCTGACTTTC. Amino acids: CASSSGVSGANVLTF.

This clone was picked up a small number of times. This chain uses TRBV2 with TRBJ2-5; D call uncertain. The germline V gene has CDR1 SNHLY and CDR2 FYNNEI. Trimming shortened V by 6 bases and J by 4 bases, and 9 bases separated the two germline ends. This CDR3 comprises 12 residues. CDR3 bases: TGTGCCAGCAGCCTACTATCAGAGACCCAGTACTTC. This translates into CASSLLSETQYF.

V is TRBV7-8 and J is TRBJ2-1; TRBD1 agrees at 8 bases. In germline, CDR1 is SGHVS, CDR2 FQNEAQ. The CDR3 runs 17 residues. J was trimmed by 9 bases and V by 2 bases; bases with no gene match: 15. Here the CDR3 DNA reads TGTGCCAGCAGCTTACGGCAGGGCAGGGGGCTCTCCAGTGAGCAGTTCTTC. It yields the protein CASSLRQGRGLSSEQFF.

V gene TRBV6-5 combines with J gene TRBJ2-7; 8 bases are shared with TRBD1. V gave up 7 bases and J gave up 4 bases; unmatched junction bases: 6. CDR1 and CDR2 (germline): MNHEY, SVGAGI. The CDR3 has 13 residues. The CDR3 DNA reads TGTGCCAGCACCAAACAGGGGGGTTACGAGCAGTACTTC. Its translation is CASTKQGGYEQYF.

The rearrangement joins TRBV27 to TRBJ1-4; 11 nucleotides match TRBD1. CDR1 is MNHEY and CDR2 is SMNVEV in the germline V gene (reference sequence). Unmatched junction bases numbered 7, after V lost 5 bases and J lost 8 bases. This CDR3 has 15 amino acids. The CDR3 DNA is TGTGCCAGCAGTCCGGGGACAGGGGGACGGGAAAAACTGTTTTTT. Translating gives CASSPGTGGREKLFF.

V usage is TRBV21-1 and J usage is TRBJ1-4; TRBD1, the D gene given by the table, was not confirmed from the DNA. TRBV21-1 is designated a pseudogene. The CDR3 runs 14 residues. CDR3 in amino acids: CASPGNQGWEKLFF. The CDR3 region has the DNA TGTGCCAGCCCGGGGAACCAGGGGTGGGAAAAACTGTTTTTT.

V and J are TRBV19 and TRBJ2-1; 7 positions agree with TRBD1. The V gene's germline CDR1 is LNHDA and CDR2 SQIVND (reference sequence). The CDR3 length is 14 residues. The junction had 3 bases not matched to a gene; V was cut back by 3 bases and J by 4 bases. This chain's CDR3 is CASSMGQNYNEQFF. As DNA, the CDR3 is TGTGCCAGTAGTATGGGACAGAATTACAATGAGCAGTTCTTC.

The V call is TRBV6-5, the J call TRBJ2-7, with D uncertain. CDR1 is MNHEY, CDR2 SVGAGI, per germline. V was cut by 2 bases and J by 2 bases, with 7 bases left in between. The CDR3 extends over 13 amino acids. The CDR3 reads CASSYDGAYEQYF. For the CDR3, the DNA is TGTGCCAGCAGTTACGACGGAGCCTACGAGCAGTACTTC.

The genes are TRBV7-2 and TRBJ2-5, with TRBD2 identical over 8 bases. The CDR3 length is 16 residues. V lost 5 bases and J lost 5; bases outside the gene matches: 13. Germline loops: CDR1 SGHTA, CDR2 FQGNSA. In DNA form, the CDR3 reads TGTGCCAGCAGCGTGGTGGGCGCGGGGGGTCGGGAGACCCAGTACTTC. It codes for CASSVVGAGGRETQYF.

V and J are TRBV4-2 and TRBJ2-3; 7 bases align to TRBD2. Germline values: CDR1 LGHNA, CDR2 YNFKEQ. With V trimmed by 0 bases and J by 6 bases, 15 bases remained unmatched. The CDR3 length is 18 residues. CDR3 protein: CASSQDLRRGRTVDTQYF. The CDR3 DNA reads as TGTGCCAGCAGCCAAGATTTGAGGCGGGGGAGGACCGTGGATACGCAGTATTTT.

The J gene is TRBJ2-5, the V gene TRBV2, with D perhaps matching TRBD2 (6 bases). The V end lost 7 bases, the J end lost 2 bases, and 11 bases lay between the germline ends. Germline assignment: CDR1 SNHLY and CDR2 FYNNEI. This CDR3 region has 13 residues. CDR3 amino acids: CASIGLKQETQYF. The CDR3 DNA reads TGTGCCAGCATAGGACTAAAACAAGAGACCCAGTACTTC.

This clone was seen once. The chain uses TRBV12-3 or TRBV12-4 and TRBJ1-2; D is possibly TRBD1 (6 bases). This CDR3 contains 13 residues. V shed 5 bases and J shed 8 bases, with 15 bases lying between them. This CDR3 reads CASSPLTGRGYTF. The CDR3 DNA reads as TGTGCCAGCAGTCCACTCACAGGGAGAGGCTACACCTTC.

The sample holds a few counts of this clone. The CDR3 DNA sequence: TGTGCCAGCAGTCCGCAGGGGGTGGACCAGCCCCAGCATTTT. This translates into CASSPQGVDQPQHF. The chain joins TRBV6-5 to TRBJ1-5; 7 positions agree with TRBD1. Germline assignment: CDR1 MNHEY and CDR2 SVGAGI. The CDR3 loop spans 14 amino acids. J lost 7 bases, V lost 5 bases, and 8 bases had no gene match.

This rearrangement joins TRBV7-3 to TRBJ1-2; 7 nucleotides agree with TRBD1. The CDR3 consists of 15 residues. The V segment lost 5 bases and the J segment 8 bases; nucleotides outside the gene matches: 14. Germline CDR1 is SGHTA and CDR2 is FQGTGA. Here the CDR3 reads CASSPGTGESAGYTF. Here the CDR3 DNA reads TGTGCCAGCAGCCCGGGAACAGGGGAATCCGCGGGCTACACCTTC.

This chain joins TRBV7-6 and TRBJ1-5; the match to TRBD1 covers 9 bases. Per germline, CDR1 SGHVS and CDR2 FNYEAQ. CDR3 length: 15 residues. Trimming at V came to 5 bases and at J to 3 bases, leaving 5 bases not matched to a gene. The CDR3 nucleotides read TGTGCCAGCAGCAGATGGACAGGGGACAATCAGCCCCAGCATTTT. This codes for CASSRWTGDNQPQHF. The full variable domain, its missing parts supplied by reference TRBV7-6 and TRBJ1-5, is GAGVSQSPRYKVTKRGQDVALRCDPISGHVSLYWYRQALGQGPEFLTYFNYEAQQDKSGLPNDRFSAERPEGSISTLTIQRTEQRDSAMYRCASSRWTGDNQPQHFGDGTRLSIL.

V gene TRBV23-1 combines with J gene TRBJ1-4, with 8 bases matching TRBD1. TRBV23-1 is sorted into the ORF group, with uncertain function. The CDR3 length is 13 residues. Germline trimming cut 7 bases from V and 6 bases from J; bases unmatched to any gene: 4. The CDR3 protein is CASTDREDEKLFF. CDR3 DNA: TGCGCCAGCACGGACAGGGAAGATGAAAAACTGTTTTTT.